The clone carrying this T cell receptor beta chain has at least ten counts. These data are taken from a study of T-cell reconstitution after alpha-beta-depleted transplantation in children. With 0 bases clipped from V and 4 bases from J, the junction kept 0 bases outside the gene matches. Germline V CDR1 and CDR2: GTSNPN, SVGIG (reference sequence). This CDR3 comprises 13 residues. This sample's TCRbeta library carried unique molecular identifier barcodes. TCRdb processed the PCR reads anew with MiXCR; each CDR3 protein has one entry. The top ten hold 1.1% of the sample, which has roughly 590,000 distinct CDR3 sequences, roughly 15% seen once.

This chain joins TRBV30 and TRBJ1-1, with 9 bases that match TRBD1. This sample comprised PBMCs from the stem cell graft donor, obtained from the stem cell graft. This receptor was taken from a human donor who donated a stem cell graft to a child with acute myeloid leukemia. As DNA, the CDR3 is TGTGCCTGGAGTGTACAGGGGGCCACTGAAGCTTTCTTT. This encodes CAWSVQGATEAFF.